The next 17 T cell receptor beta chains were all read from a single sample in a study of blood T cell repertoires in COVID-19. The protocol was immunoSEQ multiplex PCR, while the TCRdb copy is restricted to in-frame clones and leaves out a portion. The sample consists of some 340,000 clones, roughly nine tenths of them appearing once. The material sequenced was PBMCs or T cells enriched from blood (not recorded which). Every receptor here comes from a woman aged 25 to 39 who had been exposed to COVID-19.

The gene calls are TRBV2 and TRBJ1-1, with 10 bases lining up with TRBD1. V shed 6 bases and J 5 bases; nucleotides not matched to a gene: 6. CDR3 size: 14 residues. Germline CDR1 SNHLY, CDR2 FYNNEI. CDR3 amino acids: CASRTTGGDTEAFF. The CDR3 DNA is TGTGCCAGCAGAACGACAGGGGGCGATACTGAAGCTTTCTTT. Complete variable domain (other parts from reference TRBV2 and TRBJ1-1): EPEVTQTPSHQVTQMGQEVILRCVPISNHLYFYWYRQILGQKVEFLVSFYNNEISEKSEIFDDQFSVERPDGSNFTLKIRSTKLEDSAMYFCASRTTGGDTEAFFGQGTRLTVV.

The rearrangement joins TRBV9 to TRBJ2-7; 11 bases match TRBD2. With V trimmed by 4 bases and J by 4 bases, 10 bases remained unmatched. Germline CDR1 reads SGDLS; CDR2 reads YYNGEE. The CDR3 consists of 16 residues. DNA for the CDR3: TGTGCCAGCAGCCCCCCTCTAGCGGGGGGCCGGTACGAGCAGTACTTC. It encodes CASSPPLAGGRYEQYF.

The V gene is TRBV5-5, the J gene TRBJ1-6; D perhaps matches TRBD1 (6 bases). The CDR3 spans 14 residues. Trimming stripped 3 bases from V and 6 bases from J, with 10 bases between. CDR1 is SGHKS, CDR2 YYEKEE, per germline (reference sequence). The CDR3 nucleotides are TGTGCCAGCAGCTATTGGACAGTTAATTCACCCCTCCACTTT. Protein product: CASSYWTVNSPLHF.

This CDR3 is CAISEPARQGEGYTF. As DNA, the CDR3 is TGTGCCATCAGTGAGCCAGCACGGCAGGGTGAAGGCTACACCTTC. The chain combines TRBV10-3 with TRBJ1-2; D perhaps matches TRBD1 (5 bases). CDR3 size: 15 residues. Deletions cut 2 bases from V and 8 bases from J, with 18 bases between. Germline V CDR1 and CDR2: ENHRY, SYGVKD.

This chain links TRBV29-1 with TRBJ1-2, with 10 positions matching TRBD1. Germline V lookup: CDR1 SQVTM, CDR2 ANQGSEA. The CDR3 loop spans 13 amino acids. The V and J ends lost 6 bases and 8 bases, in that order; junction bases with no gene match: 9. This CDR3 reads CSVGTGEIGGYTF. The CDR3 nucleotides read TGCAGCGTAGGGACAGGGGAGATTGGGGGCTACACCTTC.

This rearrangement joins TRBV5-5 to TRBJ1-2; D unclear. Germline lookup yields CDR1 SGHKS and CDR2 YYEKEE (reference sequence). Trimming left V 1 base short and J 14 bases short, with 18 bases between. The CDR3 totals 13 residues. CDR3 residues: CASSLWAEADLTF. Written as DNA, the CDR3 is TGTGCCAGCAGCTTGTGGGCGGAAGCGGATCTGACCTTC.

The chain uses TRBV15 and TRBJ2-3; tentative D call: TRBD1 (5 bases). The ends were cut back, 1 base at V and 4 bases at J, with 12 bases in the middle. CDR1 is LNHNV and CDR2 is YYDKDF in the germline V gene (reference sequence). This CDR3 is built from 15 residues. The CDR3 nucleotides are TGTGCCACCAGCAGAGGGGCAGGGATCCCAGATACGCAGTATTTT. It yields the protein CATSRGAGIPDTQYF. Drawing the rest from reference TRBV15 and TRBJ2-3, the complete variable domain is DAMVIQNPRYQVTQFGKPVTLSCSQTLNHNVMYWYQQKSSQAPKLLFHYYDKDFNNEADTPDNFQSRRPNTSFCFLDIRSPGLGDTAMYLCATSRGAGIPDTQYFGPGTRLTVL.

This rearrangement joins TRBV21-1 to TRBJ1-6; the table assigns TRBD1, which was not confirmed against the DNA. TRBV21-1 corresponds to a pseudogene. The CDR3 loop spans 16 amino acids. CDR3: CASSKGRTGVNSPLHF. The CDR3 nucleotides are TGTGCCAGCAGCAAAGGGCGGACAGGGGTCAATTCACCCCTCCACTTT.

This clone was found once. The same CDR3 is also encoded by other DNA sequences in this sample. The chain employs TRBV9 and TRBJ2-1, with 10 nucleotides matching TRBD2. V shed 0 bases and J 2 bases; nucleotides not matched to a gene: 2. Germline CDR1 and CDR2: SGDLS and YYNGEE. This CDR3 spans 16 amino acids. CDR3 nucleotide sequence: TGTGCCAGCAGCGTAGCGCTAGCGGGGGCCTACAATGAGCAGTTCTTC. Translated: CASSVALAGAYNEQFF.

This chain joins TRBV6-1 and TRBJ2-7; TRBD2 matches 11 bases. The V and J ends lost 4 bases and 0 bases, in that order; junction bases with no gene match: 5. CDR1 MNHNS and CDR2 SASEGT come from the germline V gene. The CDR3 has 16 amino acids. The CDR3 DNA follows: TGTGCCAGCAGTGGACTAGCGGGGCTGAGCTCCTACGAGCAGTACTTC. This codes for CASSGLAGLSSYEQYF.

This chain connects TRBV30 to TRBJ1-4, with D possibly TRBD1 on 6 matching bases. The V end was cut by 3 bases, the J end by 10 bases, with 12 bases between. Germline assignment: CDR1 GTSNPN and CDR2 SVGIG (reference sequence). The CDR3 is made up of 12 amino acids. CDR3 bases: TGTGCCTGGAGCTTAGGGGGGGGAAAACTGTTTTTT. Its protein product is CAWSLGGGKLFF.

The J gene is TRBJ1-4, the V gene TRBV12-3 or TRBV12-4; D unresolved. The ends were cut back, 4 bases at V and 0 bases at J, with 3 bases in the middle. CDR3 length: 13 amino acids. CDR3 amino acids: CASSSSTNEKLFF. The CDR3 bases are TGTGCCAGCAGTTCCTCAACTAATGAAAAACTGTTTTTT.

The rearrangement links TRBV4-1 to TRBJ1-2; 7 nucleotides line up with TRBD1. Per the germline V gene, CDR1 is MGHRA and CDR2 is YSYEKL. The CDR3 is made up of 19 amino acids. J was trimmed by 4 bases and V by 0 bases; bases with no gene match: 17. CDR3 nucleotides: TGCGCCAGCAGCCAAGACCTCCCCCGGGACAGCTCACCTCTCTATGGCTACACCTTC. This gives the protein CASSQDLPRDSSPLYGYTF.

This chain uses TRBV2 with TRBJ1-1; a possible D gene is TRBD1 (6 bases). With 1 base removed from V and 6 bases from J, the gap between germline ends came to 18 bases. Germline V gives CDR1 SNHLY, CDR2 FYNNEI. The CDR3 totals 16 residues. This chain's CDR3 is CASSEGIGQRSAEAFF. CDR3 nucleotide sequence: TGTGCCAGCAGTGAAGGTATCGGACAGCGTTCAGCTGAAGCTTTCTTT.

This clone was observed a single time. The chain is built from TRBV3-1 (or the pseudogene TRBV3-2) and TRBJ1-3, with D maybe TRBD1 (5 bases). Germline V gene sequence: CDR1 LGHDT, CDR2 YNNKEL (reference sequence). The CDR3 totals 16 residues. The ends were cut back, 1 base at V and 2 bases at J, with 12 bases in the middle. As DNA, the CDR3 is TGTGCCAGCAGCCAAGGGTTCGACAGAACTGGAAACACCATATATTTT. Translated, it gives CASSQGFDRTGNTIYF.

This chain connects TRBV5-4 to TRBJ2-3, with 7 bases matching TRBD2. This CDR3 has 14 amino acids. Germline V gives CDR1 SGHNT, CDR2 YYREEE (reference sequence). With 4 bases clipped from V and 2 bases from J, the junction kept 4 bases outside the gene matches. The CDR3 DNA sequence: TGTGCCAGCAGCGACGGGGGGTCCACAGATACGCAGTATTTT. This codes for CASSDGGSTDTQYF.

This clone was observed once. CDR3 DNA: TGTGCCAGCAGTGAAGGACAGGGGGCCGGTCAGCCCCAGCATTTT. It translates to CASSEGQGAGQPQHF. This chain links TRBV27 with TRBJ1-5; TRBD1 aligns across 11 bases. Looked up from germline, CDR1 is MNHEY and CDR2 is SMNVEV (reference sequence). This CDR3 contains 15 residues. Losses at the gene ends were 5 bases for V and 6 bases for J; bases not matched to a gene: 6.